This is a list of T cell receptor beta chains from one sample in a study of vaccination effects on CD4 cells after COVID-19. These receptors have no known antigen. Here immunoSEQ multiplex PCR was the method, and the copy in TCRdb shows in-frame clones only, minus some. The sample records about 73,000 clones, 65% to 80% being singletons. The sequenced sample was CD4+ T cells from PBMCs cultured with HCoV-NL63 spike peptides, obtained before COVID-19 vaccination. These receptors all stem from a human donor who received a COVID-19 vaccine. CDR3s leave out the opening cysteine and the closing phenylalanine or tryptophan. A D gene is named only where the DNA matches it firmly.

TRBV6-6	TRBJ1-3	-	ASSYSGYSGNTIY
TRBV6-5	TRBJ2-5	TRBD2	ASNPSAGGSPQY
TRBV28	TRBJ2-1	-	ASTLGGAAGNEQF
TRBV4-3	TRBJ1-6	-	ASSQETTQNSPLH
TRBV5-1	TRBJ1-3	-	ASSLDGNSGNTIY
TRBV6-2/TRBV6-3	TRBJ1-2	TRBD1	ASSPRTGYGYT
TRBV6-5	TRBJ2-5	TRBD1	ASSTTGAQKTQY
TRBV7-8	TRBJ1-6	-	ASSLVDGADSPLH
TRBV6-5	TRBJ1-3	TRBD1	ASSTEGAPGNTIY
TRBV5-4	TRBJ2-2	TRBD1	ASSLGQGARRTGELF
TRBV7-8	TRBJ2-5	-	ASTLEWGGVQETQY
TRBV5-6	TRBJ1-4	TRBD1	ASSLQGLNEKLF
TRBV10-1	TRBJ2-5	-	ASSSGQDLETQY
TRBV28	TRBJ1-5	-	ASSSAESNQPQH
TRBV5-1	TRBJ2-3	TRBD2	ASSPRLAGGSPDTQY
TRBV3-1/TRBV3-2	TRBJ2-2	-	ASSQDEFVAGELF
TRBV2	TRBJ2-2	-	ASSQRALNTGELF
TRBV4-1	TRBJ2-2	TRBD2	ASSQSGLAGVTGELF
TRBV19	TRBJ1-1	TRBD1	ASSPPTGDGTEAF
TRBV20-1	TRBJ2-2	-	SASSAAHGELF
TRBV10-1	TRBJ1-4	TRBD1	ASSPGTANEKLF
TRBV5-1	TRBJ2-3	-	ASSLITGDTDTQY
TRBV9	TRBJ2-3	TRBD2	ASSVEASGESTDTQY
TRBV7-9	TRBJ2-1	-	ASSPLGGRTYNEQF
TRBV24-1	TRBJ2-3	TRBD2	ATSDRTSGGRADTQY
TRBV24-1	TRBJ1-5	-	ATSVSNQPQH
TRBV7-7	TRBJ1-4	TRBD1	ASSLGAGGNEKLF
TRBV30	TRBJ1-2	TRBD1	AWSRTGANYGYT
TRBV6-1	TRBJ2-5	-	ASSVSQGDWQETQY
TRBV7-2	TRBJ1-1	TRBD1	ASGKAPGGSNTEAF
TRBV10-1	TRBJ2-3	-	ASSLGRPGDTQY
TRBV18	TRBJ2-1	TRBD1	ASSPSGGTYNEQF
TRBV19	TRBJ2-1	-	ASSIEGKSYNEQF
TRBV10-2	TRBJ2-5	-	ASSGGETQY
TRBV30	TRBJ1-5	-	ASQGRGLGNQPQH
TRBV4-1	TRBJ2-5	-	ASSQVVRETQY
TRBV10-3	TRBJ1-1	-	AISGSENTEAF
TRBV7-3	TRBJ2-5	-	ATSRGVQETQY
TRBV9	TRBJ2-6	TRBD1	ASSRTGDHSGANVLT
TRBV3-1/TRBV3-2	TRBJ1-2	-	ASSHREGYGYT
TRBV6-6	TRBJ2-5	-	ASSYAGAQETQY